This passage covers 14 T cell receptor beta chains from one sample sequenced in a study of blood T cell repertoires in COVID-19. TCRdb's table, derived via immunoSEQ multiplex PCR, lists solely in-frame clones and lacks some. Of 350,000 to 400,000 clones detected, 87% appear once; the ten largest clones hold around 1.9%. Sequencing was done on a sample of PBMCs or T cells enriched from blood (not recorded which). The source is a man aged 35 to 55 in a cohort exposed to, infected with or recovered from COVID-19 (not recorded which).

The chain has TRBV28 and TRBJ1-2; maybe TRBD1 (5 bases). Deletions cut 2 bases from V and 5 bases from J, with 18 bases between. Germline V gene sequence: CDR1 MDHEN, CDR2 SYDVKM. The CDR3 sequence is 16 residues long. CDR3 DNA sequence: TGTGCCAGCAGTTTAGGGGGGGGAGGAGGAGAGTATGGCTACACCTTC. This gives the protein CASSLGGGGGEYGYTF.

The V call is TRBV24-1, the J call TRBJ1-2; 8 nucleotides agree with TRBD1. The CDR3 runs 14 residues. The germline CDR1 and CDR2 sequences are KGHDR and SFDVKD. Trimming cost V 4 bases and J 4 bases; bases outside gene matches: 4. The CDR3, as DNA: TGTGCCACCAGTGACCCCGACAGGGGCTATGGCTACACCTTC. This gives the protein CATSDPDRGYGYTF.

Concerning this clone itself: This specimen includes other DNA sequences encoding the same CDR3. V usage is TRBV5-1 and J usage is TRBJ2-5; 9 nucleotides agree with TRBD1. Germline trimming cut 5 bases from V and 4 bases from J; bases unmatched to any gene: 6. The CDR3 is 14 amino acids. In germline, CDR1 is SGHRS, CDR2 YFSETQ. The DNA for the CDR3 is TGCGCCAGCAGTTCAGGACAGGGGCGAGAGACCCAGTACTTC. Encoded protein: CASSSGQGRETQYF.

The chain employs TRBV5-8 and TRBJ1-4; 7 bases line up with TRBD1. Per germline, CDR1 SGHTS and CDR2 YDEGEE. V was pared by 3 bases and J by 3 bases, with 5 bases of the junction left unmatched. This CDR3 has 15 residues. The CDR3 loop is CASSSQGISNEKLFF. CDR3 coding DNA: TGTGCCAGCAGCTCACAGGGGATATCTAATGAAAAACTGTTTTTT.

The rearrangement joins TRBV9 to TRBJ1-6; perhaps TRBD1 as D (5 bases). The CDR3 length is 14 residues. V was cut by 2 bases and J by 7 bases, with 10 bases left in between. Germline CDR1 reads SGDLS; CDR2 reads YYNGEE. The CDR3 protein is CASSVRRTNSPLHF. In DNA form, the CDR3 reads TGTGCCAGCAGCGTTAGGCGGACAAATTCACCCCTCCACTTT. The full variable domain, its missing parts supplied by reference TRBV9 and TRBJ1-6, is DSGVTQTPKHLITATGQRVTLRCSPRSGDLSVYWYQQSLDQGLQFLIQYYNGEERAKGNILERFSAQQFPDLHSELNLSSLELGDSALYFCASSVRRTNSPLHFGNGTRLTVT.

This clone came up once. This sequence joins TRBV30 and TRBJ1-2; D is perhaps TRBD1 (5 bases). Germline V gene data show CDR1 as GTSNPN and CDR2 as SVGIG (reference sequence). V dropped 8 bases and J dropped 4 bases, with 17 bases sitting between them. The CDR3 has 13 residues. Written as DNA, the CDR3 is TGTGCCGGGCATGAAGGGGAGGGCTATGGCTACACCTTC. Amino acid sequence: CAGHEGEGYGYTF.

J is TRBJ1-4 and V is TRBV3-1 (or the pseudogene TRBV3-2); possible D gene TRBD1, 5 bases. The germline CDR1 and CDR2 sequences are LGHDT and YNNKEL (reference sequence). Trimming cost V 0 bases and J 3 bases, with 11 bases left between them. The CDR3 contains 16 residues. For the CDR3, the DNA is TGTGCCAGCAGCCAAGATTCAGGGTATCCTAATGAAAAACTGTTTTTT. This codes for CASSQDSGYPNEKLFF.

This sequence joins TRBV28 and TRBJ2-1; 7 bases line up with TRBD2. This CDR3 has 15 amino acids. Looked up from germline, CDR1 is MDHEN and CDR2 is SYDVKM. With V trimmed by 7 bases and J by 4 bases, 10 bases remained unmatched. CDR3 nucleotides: TGTGCCAGCATCCAGACTAGCTTGGGGTACAATGAGCAGTTCTTC. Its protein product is CASIQTSLGYNEQFF.

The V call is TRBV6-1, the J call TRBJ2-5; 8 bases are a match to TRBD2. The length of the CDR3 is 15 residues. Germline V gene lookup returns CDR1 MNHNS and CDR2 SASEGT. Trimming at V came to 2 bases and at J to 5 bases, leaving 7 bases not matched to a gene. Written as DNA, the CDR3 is TGTGCCAGCAGTGAAAGGTCGGGAGGGAGGGAGACCCAGTACTTC. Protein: CASSERSGGRETQYF.

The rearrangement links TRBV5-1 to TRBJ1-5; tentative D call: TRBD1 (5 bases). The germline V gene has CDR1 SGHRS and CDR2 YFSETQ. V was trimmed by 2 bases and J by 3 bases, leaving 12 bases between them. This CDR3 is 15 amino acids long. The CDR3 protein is CASSFTGGNNQPQHF. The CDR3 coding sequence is TGCGCCAGCAGCTTTACCGGGGGTAACAATCAGCCCCAGCATTTT.

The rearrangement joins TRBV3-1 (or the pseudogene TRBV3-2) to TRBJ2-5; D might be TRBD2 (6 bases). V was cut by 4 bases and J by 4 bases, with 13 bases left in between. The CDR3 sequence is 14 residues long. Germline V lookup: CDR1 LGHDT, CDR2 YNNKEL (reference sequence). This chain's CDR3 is CASSPRDSSETQYF. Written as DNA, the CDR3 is TGTGCCAGCAGCCCCCGGGACTCTTCAGAGACCCAGTACTTC.

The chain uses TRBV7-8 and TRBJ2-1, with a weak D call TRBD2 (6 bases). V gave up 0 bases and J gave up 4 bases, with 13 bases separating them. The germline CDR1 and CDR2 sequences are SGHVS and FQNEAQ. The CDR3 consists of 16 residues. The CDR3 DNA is TGTGCCAGCAGCTTAGCTGGCGGGACTGTATACAATGAGCAGTTCTTC. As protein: CASSLAGGTVYNEQFF.

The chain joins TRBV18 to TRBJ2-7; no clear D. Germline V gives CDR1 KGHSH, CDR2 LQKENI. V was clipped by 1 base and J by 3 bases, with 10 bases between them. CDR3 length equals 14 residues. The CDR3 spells CASSPLRGGYEQYF. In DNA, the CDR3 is TGTGCCAGCTCACCACTCCGCGGCGGCTACGAGCAGTACTTC.

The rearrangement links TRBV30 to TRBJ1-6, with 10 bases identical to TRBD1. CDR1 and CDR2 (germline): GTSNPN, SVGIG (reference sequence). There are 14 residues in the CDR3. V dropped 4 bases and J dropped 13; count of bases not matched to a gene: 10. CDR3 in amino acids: CAWNAGTGVVPLHF. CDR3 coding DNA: TGTGCCTGGAATGCCGGGACAGGGGTGGTTCCCCTCCACTTT.